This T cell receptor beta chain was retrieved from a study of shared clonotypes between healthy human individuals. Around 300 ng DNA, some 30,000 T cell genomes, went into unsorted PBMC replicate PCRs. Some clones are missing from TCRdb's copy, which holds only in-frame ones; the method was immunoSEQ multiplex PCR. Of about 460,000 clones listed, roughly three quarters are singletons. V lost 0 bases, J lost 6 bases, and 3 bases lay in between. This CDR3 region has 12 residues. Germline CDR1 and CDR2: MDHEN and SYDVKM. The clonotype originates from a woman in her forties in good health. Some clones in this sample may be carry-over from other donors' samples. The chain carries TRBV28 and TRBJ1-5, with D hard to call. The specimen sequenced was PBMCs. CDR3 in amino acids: CASSLWGQPQHF. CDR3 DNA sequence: TGTGCCAGCAGTTTATGGGGTCAGCCCCAGCATTTT.